This record covers a single TCR beta chain. The V segment lost 1 base and the J segment 3 bases; nucleotides outside the gene matches: 6. The CDR3 is made up of 15 amino acids. Per germline, CDR1 LNHNV and CDR2 YYDKDF (reference sequence). Method: immunoSEQ multiplex PCR; TCRdb's copy keeps in-frame clones and lacks some. The sample contains approximately 52,000 clones, roughly 90% of which appear only once. This entry belongs to a study of control samples from healthy donors and cancer patients. The TCR sequence derives from a man aged 55 to 70 with head and neck cancer. The sequenced sample consisted of PBMCs. This chain uses TRBV15 with TRBJ2-7; 7 bases map to TRBD2. The CDR3 DNA reads as TGTGCCACCAGCAGAGCGGGGGGTGGTGTCTACGAGCAGTACTTC. Residues: CATSRAGGGVYEQYF.